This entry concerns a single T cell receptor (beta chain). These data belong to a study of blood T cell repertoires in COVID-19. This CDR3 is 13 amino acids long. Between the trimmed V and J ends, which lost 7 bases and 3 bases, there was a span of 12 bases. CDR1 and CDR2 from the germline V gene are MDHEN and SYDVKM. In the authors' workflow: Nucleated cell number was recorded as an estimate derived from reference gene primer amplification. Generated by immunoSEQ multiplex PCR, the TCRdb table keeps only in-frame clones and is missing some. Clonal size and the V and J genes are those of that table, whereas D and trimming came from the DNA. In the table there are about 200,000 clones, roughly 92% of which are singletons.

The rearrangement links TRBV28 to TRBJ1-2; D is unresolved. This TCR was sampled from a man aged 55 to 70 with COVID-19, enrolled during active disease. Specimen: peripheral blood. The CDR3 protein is CASTNAVDYGYTF. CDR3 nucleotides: TGTGCCAGCACCAATGCCGTAGACTATGGCTACACCTTC.